The sequence of this T cell receptor beta chain was determined in a study of patients and donors after allogeneic stem cell transplantation. The CDR3 loop spans 15 amino acids. The germline V gene encodes CDR1 SGHTA and CDR2 FQGNSA. V lost 1 base to trimming and J lost 2 bases, with 9 bases between them. The sample holds a few counts of this clonotype. TCRdb called the RT-PCR reads again in MiXCR, with one record for every CDR3 protein. The sample carries hundreds of thousands of distinct CDR3 sequences, 15% to 20% recorded once. Input material: blood, either unsorted or a sorted T cell fraction (not recorded which). This rearrangement joins TRBV7-2 to TRBJ1-3, with D uncertain. The source of this sequence is a human donor who was either an allogeneic HSCT recipient or a stem cell or donor lymphocyte infusion donor (not recorded which). It is not recorded whose cells these are; they may come from a transplant donor. The CDR3 DNA reads TGTGCCAGCAGCTTAGAGGAGGGTCCTGGAAACACCATATATTTT. Amino acid sequence: CASSLEEGPGNTIYF.